The 6 T cell receptor beta chains in this list originate from one sample, sequenced in a study of cytomegalovirus exposure and HLA in healthy donors. Primers: 60 Vbeta forward and 13 Jbeta reverse. Sequencing used immunoSEQ multiplex PCR; TCRdb keeps in-frame clones, though not all of them. The repertoire holds about 78,000 clones, with roughly 64% as singletons. The sample taken for sequencing was PBMCs. The receptors stem from a young man in good health and CMV-seropositive.

This chain joins TRBV11-2 and TRBJ2-7, with 8 bases identical to TRBD1. V shed 3 bases, J shed 3 bases, and the junction held 4 bases outside the gene matches. Germline lookup yields CDR1 SGHAT and CDR2 FQNNGV. CDR3 length equals 14 residues. The CDR3 loop is CASSFTGTGYEQYF. CDR3 nucleotide sequence: TGTGCCAGCAGCTTCACCGGGACAGGCTACGAGCAGTACTTC.

The chain employs TRBV13 and TRBJ1-1; D possibly corresponds to TRBD1 (5 bases). Between the trimmed V and J ends, which lost 1 base and 0 bases, there was a span of 6 bases. Germline assignment: CDR1 PRHDT and CDR2 FYEKMQ (reference sequence). The CDR3 length is 14 residues. The CDR3 coding sequence is TGTGCCAGCAGCTTAGACAGGTTGAACACTGAAGCTTTCTTT. Translating gives CASSLDRLNTEAFF.

This clone was seen a handful of times. The chain uses TRBV6-6 and TRBJ2-7; 8 nucleotides align to TRBD1. V trimming: 6 bases; J trimming: 2 bases; junction bases outside the gene matches: 3. The CDR3 sequence is 13 residues long. In germline, CDR1 is MNHNY, CDR2 SVGAGI (reference sequence). For the CDR3, the DNA is TGTGCCAGCAGCAAACAGGGGGCCTACGAGCAGTACTTC. Amino acid sequence: CASSKQGAYEQYF.

The chain recombines TRBV7-6 with TRBJ2-1, with TRBD2 as a possible D gene (6 bases). In germline, CDR1 is SGHVS, CDR2 FNYEAQ. V was trimmed by 1 base and J by 2 bases, leaving 15 bases between them. This CDR3 has 17 amino acids. The CDR3 region is CASSLGRGLLTYNEQFF. CDR3 nucleotides: TGTGCCAGCAGCTTAGGACGGGGGTTATTGACCTACAATGAGCAGTTCTTC.

The chain joins TRBV27 to TRBJ1-2; weak D call: TRBD1 (5 bases). Trimming removed 6 bases at V and 0 bases at J, with 17 bases between. The CDR3 has 16 amino acids. Germline V gene sequence: CDR1 MNHEY, CDR2 SMNVEV (reference sequence). CDR3 in amino acids: CASRAGGVFTNYGYTF. The CDR3 bases are TGTGCCAGCAGAGCGGGGGGTGTTTTTACTAACTATGGCTACACCTTC.

V and J are TRBV4-2 and TRBJ2-2, with a weak D call TRBD2 (6 bases). Germline CDR1 and CDR2: LGHNA and YNFKEQ. The CDR3 covers 16 residues. The ends were cut back, 1 base at V and 4 bases at J, with 13 bases in the middle. In DNA, the CDR3 is TGTGCCAGCAGCCAAGTAATCGCGGGGACCACCGGGGAGCTGTTTTTT. Protein: CASSQVIAGTTGELFF.